The present TCR beta chain was sequenced within a study of early T cells in non-severe SARS-CoV-2 infection. About the research overall: Chains stayed unpaired after sequencing of bulk RNA from unsorted whole blood.

In the library, individual cDNA molecules carried attached unique molecular identifiers. TCRdb reprocessed the 5' RACE reads via MiXCR and lists one record per CDR3 protein. The data hold 25,000 to 35,000 distinct CDR3 sequences, with 3.9% observed a single time. This clonotype occurred many times. The target antigen is unknown. This CDR3 contains 14 residues. CDR1 is KGHSH and CDR2 is LQKENI in the germline V gene. Losses at the gene ends were 8 bases for V and 2 bases for J; bases not matched to a gene: 7. Findings and caveats of the study: In VDJdb matching, anti-spike CD8 responses were favored while private and CD4 specificities went missing.

The clonotype was recovered from an adult who was a healthcare worker with PCR-confirmed SARS-CoV-2 infection or an uninfected control (not recorded which). The sample taken for sequencing was whole blood. The chain employs TRBV18 and TRBJ2-3; TRBD2 matches 7 bases. CDR3 DNA sequence: TGTGCCAGCCGAGCGGGGATCAACACAGATACGCAGTATTTT. Translated: CASRAGINTDTQYF.